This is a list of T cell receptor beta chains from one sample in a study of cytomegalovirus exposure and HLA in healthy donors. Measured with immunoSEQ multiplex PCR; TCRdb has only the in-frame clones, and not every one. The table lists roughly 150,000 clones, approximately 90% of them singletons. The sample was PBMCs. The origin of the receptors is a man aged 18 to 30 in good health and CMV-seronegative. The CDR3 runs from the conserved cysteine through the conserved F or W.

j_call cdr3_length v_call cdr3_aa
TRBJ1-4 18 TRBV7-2 CASSLVAPGQGINEKLFF
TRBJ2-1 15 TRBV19 CASSIAGTSHDEQFF
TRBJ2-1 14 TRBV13 CASSLGRGNNEQFF
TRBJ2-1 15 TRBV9 CASSGSSGDYNEQFF
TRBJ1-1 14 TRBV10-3 CAISESRQNTEAFF
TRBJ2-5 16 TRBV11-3 CASSPILGLAGETQYF
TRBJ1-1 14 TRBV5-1 CASSPDSRNTEAFF
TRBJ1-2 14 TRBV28 CASSSDRESWGYTF
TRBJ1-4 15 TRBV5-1 CASSLGQGGNEKLFF
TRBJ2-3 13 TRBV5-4 CASSGQSTDTQYF
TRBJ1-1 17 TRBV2 CASSPLDLTGTNTEAFF
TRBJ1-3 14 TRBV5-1 CASSLAVSGNTIYF
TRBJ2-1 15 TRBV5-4 CASSYLAGGPYEQFF
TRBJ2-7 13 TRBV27 CASSRLAGQEQYF
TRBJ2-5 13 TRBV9 CASSVAGQETQYF
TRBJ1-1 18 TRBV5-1 CASSLQPGTDFMNTEAFF
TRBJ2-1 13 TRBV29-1 CSVGLAGGHEQFF